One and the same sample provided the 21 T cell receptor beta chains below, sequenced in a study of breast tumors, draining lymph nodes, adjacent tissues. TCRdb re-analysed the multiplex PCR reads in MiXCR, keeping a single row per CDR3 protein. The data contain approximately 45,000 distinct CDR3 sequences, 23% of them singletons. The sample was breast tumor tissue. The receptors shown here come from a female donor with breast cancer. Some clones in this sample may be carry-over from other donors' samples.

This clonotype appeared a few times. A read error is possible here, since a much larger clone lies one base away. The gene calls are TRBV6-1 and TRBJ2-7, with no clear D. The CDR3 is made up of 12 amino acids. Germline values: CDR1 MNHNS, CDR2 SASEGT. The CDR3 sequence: CASTSSSYEQCF. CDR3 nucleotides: TGTGCCAGCACCAGTAGCTCCTACGAGCAGTGCTTC.

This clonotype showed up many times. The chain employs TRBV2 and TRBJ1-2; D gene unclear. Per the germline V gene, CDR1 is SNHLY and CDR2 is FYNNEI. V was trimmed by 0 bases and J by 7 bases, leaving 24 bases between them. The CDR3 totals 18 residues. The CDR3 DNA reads TGTGCCAGCAGTGAAGCAGGAGTGTCGAGAGAACGGCTGGGTGGCTACACCTTC. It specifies CASSEAGVSRERLGGYTF.

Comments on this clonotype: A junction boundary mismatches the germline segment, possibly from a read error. The CDR3 protein is CASSPSLSPSSYSEQFF. In nucleotides, the CDR3 is TGTGCCAGCAGCCCCAGTCTTTCCCCGAGCTCCTACAGTGAGCAGTTCTTC. V and J are TRBV9 and TRBJ2-1; unclear D gene. The germline V gene encodes CDR1 SGDLS and CDR2 YYNGEE. The CDR3 length is 17 residues. Drawing the rest from reference TRBV9 and TRBJ2-1, the complete variable domain is DSGVTQTPKHLITATGQRVTLRCSPRSGDLSVYWYQQSLDQGLQFLIQYYNGEERAKGNILERFSAQQFPDLHSELNLSSLELGDSALYFCASSPSLSPSSYSEQFFGPGTRLTVL.

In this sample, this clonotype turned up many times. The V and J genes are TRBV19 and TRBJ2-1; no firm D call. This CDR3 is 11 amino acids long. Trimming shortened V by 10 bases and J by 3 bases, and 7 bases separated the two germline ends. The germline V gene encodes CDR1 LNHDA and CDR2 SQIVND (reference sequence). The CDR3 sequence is CAISDYNEQFF. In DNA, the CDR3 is TGTGCCATTTCCGACTACAATGAGCAGTTCTTC.

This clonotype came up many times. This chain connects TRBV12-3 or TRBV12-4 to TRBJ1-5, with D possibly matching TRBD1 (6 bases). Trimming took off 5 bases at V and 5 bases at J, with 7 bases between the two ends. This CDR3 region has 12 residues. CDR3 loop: CASSDRYQPQHF. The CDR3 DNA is TGTGCCAGCAGTGACAGGTATCAGCCCCAGCATTTT.

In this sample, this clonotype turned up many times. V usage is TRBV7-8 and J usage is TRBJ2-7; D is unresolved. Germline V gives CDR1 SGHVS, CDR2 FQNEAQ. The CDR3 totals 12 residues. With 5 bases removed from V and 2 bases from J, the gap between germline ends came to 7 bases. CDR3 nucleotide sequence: TGTGCCAGCAGCGAACTACCCTACGAGCAGTACTTC. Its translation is CASSELPYEQYF. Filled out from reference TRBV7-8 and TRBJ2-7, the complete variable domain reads GAGVSQSPRYKVAKRGQDVALRCDPISGHVSLFWYQQALGQGPEFLTYFQNEAQLDKSGLPSDRFFAERPEGSVSTLKIQRTQQEDSAVYLCASSELPYEQYFGPGTRLTVT.

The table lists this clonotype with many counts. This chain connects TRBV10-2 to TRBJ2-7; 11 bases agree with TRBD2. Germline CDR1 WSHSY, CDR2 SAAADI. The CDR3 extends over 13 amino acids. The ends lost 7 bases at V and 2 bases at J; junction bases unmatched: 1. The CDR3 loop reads CASMGLAAYEQYF. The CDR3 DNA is TGCGCCAGCATGGGACTAGCGGCCTACGAGCAGTACTTC.

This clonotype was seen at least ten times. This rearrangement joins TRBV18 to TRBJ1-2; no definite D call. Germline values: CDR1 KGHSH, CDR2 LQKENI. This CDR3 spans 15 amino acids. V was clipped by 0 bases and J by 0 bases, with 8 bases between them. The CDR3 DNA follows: TGTGCCAGCTCACCACCTTCTCTGGCTAACTATGGCTACACCTTC. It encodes CASSPPSLANYGYTF.

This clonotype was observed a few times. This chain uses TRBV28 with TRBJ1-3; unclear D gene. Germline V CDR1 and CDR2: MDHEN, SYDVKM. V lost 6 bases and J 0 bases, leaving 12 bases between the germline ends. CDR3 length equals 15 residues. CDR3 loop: CASRIKRYSGNTIYF. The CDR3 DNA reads TGTGCCAGCAGAATAAAACGGTACTCTGGAAACACCATATATTTT.

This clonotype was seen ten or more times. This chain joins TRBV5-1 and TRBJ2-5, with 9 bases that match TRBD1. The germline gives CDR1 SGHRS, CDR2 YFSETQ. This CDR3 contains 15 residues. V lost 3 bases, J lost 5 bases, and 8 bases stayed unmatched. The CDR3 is CASSWGTGMEETQYF. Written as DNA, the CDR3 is TGCGCCAGCAGCTGGGGGACAGGGATGGAGGAGACCCAGTACTTC.

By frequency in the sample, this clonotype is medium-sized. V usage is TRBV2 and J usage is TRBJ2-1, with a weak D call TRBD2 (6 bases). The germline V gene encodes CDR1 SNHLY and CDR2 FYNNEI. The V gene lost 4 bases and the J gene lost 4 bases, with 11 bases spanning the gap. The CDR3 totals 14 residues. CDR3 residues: CASSGLATYNEQFF. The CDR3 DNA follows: TGTGCCAGCAGTGGGCTAGCGACGTACAATGAGCAGTTCTTC. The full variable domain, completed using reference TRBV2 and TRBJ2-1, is EPEVTQTPSHQVTQMGQEVILRCVPISNHLYFYWYRQILGQKVEFLVSFYNNEISEKSEIFDDQFSVERPDGSNFTLKIRSTKLEDSAMYFCASSGLATYNEQFFGPGTRLTVL.

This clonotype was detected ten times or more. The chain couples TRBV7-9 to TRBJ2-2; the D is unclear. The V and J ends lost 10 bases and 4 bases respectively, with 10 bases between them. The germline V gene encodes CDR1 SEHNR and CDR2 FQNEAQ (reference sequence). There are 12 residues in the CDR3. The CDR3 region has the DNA TGTGCCACCGACCCCGGCACCGGGGAGCTGTTTTTT. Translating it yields CATDPGTGELFF.

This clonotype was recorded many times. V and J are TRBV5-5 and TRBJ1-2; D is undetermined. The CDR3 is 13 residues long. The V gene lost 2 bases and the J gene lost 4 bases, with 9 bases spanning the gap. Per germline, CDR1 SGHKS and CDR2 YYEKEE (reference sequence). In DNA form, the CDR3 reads TGTGCCAGCAGCTTTGGAGCGTCCTATGGCTACACCTTC. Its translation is CASSFGASYGYTF.

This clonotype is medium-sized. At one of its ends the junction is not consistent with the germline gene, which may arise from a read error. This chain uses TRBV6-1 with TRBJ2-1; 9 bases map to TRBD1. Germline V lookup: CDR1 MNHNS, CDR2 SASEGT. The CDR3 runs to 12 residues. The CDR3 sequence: CASSDGTGLRDF. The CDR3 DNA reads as TGTGCCAGCAGTGATGGGACAGGGCTGCGCGACTTC.

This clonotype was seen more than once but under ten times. CDR3: CASSETTEEFF. CDR3 nucleotide sequence: TGTGCCAGCTCAGAGACTACCGAGGAGTTCTTC. The chain carries TRBV18 and TRBJ2-1; TRBD2 might be the D (5 bases). V was trimmed by 5 bases and J by 14 bases, leaving 13 bases between them. The CDR3 runs 11 residues. Germline values: CDR1 KGHSH, CDR2 LQKENI.

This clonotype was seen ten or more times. In nucleotides, the CDR3 is TGTGCCCACACGGGCGGGGAACCCTATGGCTACACCTTC. Translated: CAHTGGEPYGYTF. The V and J genes are TRBV6-1 and TRBJ1-2; D remains unclear. V was shortened by 11 bases and J by 4 bases, with 17 bases between the two germline ends. Germline CDR1 and CDR2: MNHNS and SASEGT. The CDR3 consists of 13 residues.

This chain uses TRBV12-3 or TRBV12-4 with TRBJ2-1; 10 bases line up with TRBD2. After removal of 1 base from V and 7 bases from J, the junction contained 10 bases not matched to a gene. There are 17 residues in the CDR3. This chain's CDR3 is CASSLVGASGGRNEQFF. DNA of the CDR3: TGTGCCAGCAGTTTAGTCGGGGCTAGCGGGGGAAGGAATGAGCAGTTCTTC.

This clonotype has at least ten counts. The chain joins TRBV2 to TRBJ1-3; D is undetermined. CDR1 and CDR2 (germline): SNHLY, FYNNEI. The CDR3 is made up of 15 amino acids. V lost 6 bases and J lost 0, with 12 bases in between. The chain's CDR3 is CASSPRASSGNTIYF. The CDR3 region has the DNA TGTGCCAGCAGCCCTAGGGCCTCCTCTGGAAACACCATATATTTT.

The CDR3 sequence is CASSLYGATYGYTF. The CDR3 nucleotides are TGTGCCAGCAGCTTGTACGGGGCAACATATGGCTACACCTTC. This rearrangement joins TRBV5-4 to TRBJ1-2, with a tentative D call TRBD1 (5 bases). CDR3 length equals 14 residues. The germline gives CDR1 SGHNT, CDR2 YYREEE (reference sequence). V was clipped by 1 base and J by 5 bases, with 12 bases between them. Together with reference TRBV5-4 and TRBJ1-2, the CDR3 gives the full variable domain: ETGVTQSPTHLIKTRGQQVTLRCSSQSGHNTVSWYQQALGQGPQFIFQYYREEENGRGNFPPRFSGLQFPNYSSELNVNALELDDSALYLCASSLYGATYGYTFGSGTRLTVV.

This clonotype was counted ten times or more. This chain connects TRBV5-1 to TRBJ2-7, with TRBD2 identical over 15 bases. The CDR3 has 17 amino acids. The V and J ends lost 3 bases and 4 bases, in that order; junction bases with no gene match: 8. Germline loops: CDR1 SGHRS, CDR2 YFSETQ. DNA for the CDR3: TGCGCCAGCAGCTCGGGACTAGCGGGGGGCCGGGATTACGAGCAGTACTTC. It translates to CASSSGLAGGRDYEQYF.

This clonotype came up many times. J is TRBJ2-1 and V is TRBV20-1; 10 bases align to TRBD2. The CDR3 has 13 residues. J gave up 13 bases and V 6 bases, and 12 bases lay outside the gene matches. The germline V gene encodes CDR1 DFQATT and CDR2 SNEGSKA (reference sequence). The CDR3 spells CSAGLAGDRRQFF. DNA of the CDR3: TGCAGTGCCGGCCTAGCGGGAGATCGTCGCCAGTTCTTC.